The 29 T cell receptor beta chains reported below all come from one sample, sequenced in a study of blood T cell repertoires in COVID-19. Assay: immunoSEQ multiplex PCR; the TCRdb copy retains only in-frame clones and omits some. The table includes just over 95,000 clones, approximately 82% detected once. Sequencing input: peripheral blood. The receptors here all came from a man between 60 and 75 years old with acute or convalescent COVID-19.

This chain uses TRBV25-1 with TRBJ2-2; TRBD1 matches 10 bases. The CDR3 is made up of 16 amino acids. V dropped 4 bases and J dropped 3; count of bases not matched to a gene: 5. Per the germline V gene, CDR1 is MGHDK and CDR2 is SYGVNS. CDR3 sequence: CASSVTGTGDTGELFF. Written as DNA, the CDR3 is TGTGCCAGCAGTGTGACCGGGACAGGGGACACCGGGGAGCTGTTTTTT.

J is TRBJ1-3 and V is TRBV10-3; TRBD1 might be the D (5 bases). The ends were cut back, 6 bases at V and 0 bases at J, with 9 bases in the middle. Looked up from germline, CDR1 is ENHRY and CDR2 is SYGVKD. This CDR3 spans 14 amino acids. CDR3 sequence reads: CAIRQGHSGNTIYF. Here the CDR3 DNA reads TGTGCCATCAGGCAGGGTCACTCTGGAAACACCATATATTTT.

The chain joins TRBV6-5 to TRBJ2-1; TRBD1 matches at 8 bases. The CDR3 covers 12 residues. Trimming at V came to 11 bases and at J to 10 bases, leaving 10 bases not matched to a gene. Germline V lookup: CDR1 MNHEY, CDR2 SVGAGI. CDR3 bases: TGTGCCGGCGAGACAGGGGTCCAGGAGCAGTTCTTC. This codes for CAGETGVQEQFF.

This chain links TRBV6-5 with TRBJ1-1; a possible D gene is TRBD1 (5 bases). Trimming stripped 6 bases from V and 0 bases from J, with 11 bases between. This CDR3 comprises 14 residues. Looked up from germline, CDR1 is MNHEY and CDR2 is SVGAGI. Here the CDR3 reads CASSPGHLNTEAFF. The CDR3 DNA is TGTGCCAGCAGCCCCGGACATCTGAACACTGAAGCTTTCTTT.

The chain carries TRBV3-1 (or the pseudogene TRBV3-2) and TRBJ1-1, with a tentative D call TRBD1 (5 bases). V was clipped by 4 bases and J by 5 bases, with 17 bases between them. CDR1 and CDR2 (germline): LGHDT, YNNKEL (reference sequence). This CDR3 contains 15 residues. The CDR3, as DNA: TGTGCCAGCAGCCCCTTAAGAGCCAGGGAAACTGAAGCTTTCTTT. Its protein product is CASSPLRARETEAFF.

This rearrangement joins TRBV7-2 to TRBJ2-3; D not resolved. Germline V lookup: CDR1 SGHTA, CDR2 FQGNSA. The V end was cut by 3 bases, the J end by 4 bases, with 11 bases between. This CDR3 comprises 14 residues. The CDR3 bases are TGTGCCAGCAGCTTCACTGCCCCGCCAGATACGCAGTATTTT. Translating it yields CASSFTAPPDTQYF.

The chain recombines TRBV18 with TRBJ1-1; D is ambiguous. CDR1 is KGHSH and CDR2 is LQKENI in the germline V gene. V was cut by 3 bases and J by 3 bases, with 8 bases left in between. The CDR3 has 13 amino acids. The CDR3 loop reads CASSPWTYTEAFF. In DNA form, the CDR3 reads TGTGCCAGCTCACCCTGGACTTACACTGAAGCTTTCTTT.

The CDR3 sequence: CASSEGAETGELFF. CDR3 nucleotide sequence: TGTGCCAGCAGTGAAGGGGCAGAAACCGGGGAGCTGTTTTTT. The chain joins TRBV6-1 to TRBJ2-2, with D unclear. Germline CDR1 MNHNS, CDR2 SASEGT. V was clipped by 1 base and J by 5 bases, with 8 bases between them. The CDR3 is made up of 14 amino acids.

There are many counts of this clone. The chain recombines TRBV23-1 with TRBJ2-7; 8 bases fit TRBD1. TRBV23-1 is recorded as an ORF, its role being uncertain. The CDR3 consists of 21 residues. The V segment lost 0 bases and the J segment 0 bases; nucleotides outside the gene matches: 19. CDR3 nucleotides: TGCGCCAGCAGTCAATCGGCAATCGGGGACAGGCTCACCAGGAGCTCCTACGAGCAGTACGTC. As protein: CASSQSAIGDRLTRSSYEQYV.

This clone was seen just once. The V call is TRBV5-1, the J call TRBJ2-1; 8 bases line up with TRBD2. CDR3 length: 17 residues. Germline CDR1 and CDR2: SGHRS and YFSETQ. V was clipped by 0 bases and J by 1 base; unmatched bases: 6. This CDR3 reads CASSLAGPGGSYNEQFF. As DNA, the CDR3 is TGCGCCAGCAGCTTGGCCGGGCCGGGGGGGTCCTACAATGAGCAGTTCTTC.

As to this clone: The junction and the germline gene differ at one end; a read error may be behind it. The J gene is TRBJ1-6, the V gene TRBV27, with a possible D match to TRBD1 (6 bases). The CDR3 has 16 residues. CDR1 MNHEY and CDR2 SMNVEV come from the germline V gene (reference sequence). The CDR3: CASSLLTGSSNSPLHF. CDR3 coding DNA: TGTGCCAGCAGTCTACTGACAGGATCCTCTAATTCACCCCTCCACTTT.

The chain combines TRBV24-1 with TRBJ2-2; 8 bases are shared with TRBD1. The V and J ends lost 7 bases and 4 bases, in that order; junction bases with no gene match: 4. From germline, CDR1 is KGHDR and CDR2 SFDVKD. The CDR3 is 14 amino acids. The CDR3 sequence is CATSQGAGTGELFF. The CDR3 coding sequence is TGTGCCACCAGCCAGGGGGCAGGCACCGGGGAGCTGTTTTTT.

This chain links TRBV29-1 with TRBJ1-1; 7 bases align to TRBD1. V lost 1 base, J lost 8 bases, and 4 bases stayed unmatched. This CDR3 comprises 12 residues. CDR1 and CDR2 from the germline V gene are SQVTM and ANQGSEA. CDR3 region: CSVEGQGVEAFF. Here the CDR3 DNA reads TGCAGCGTTGAAGGACAGGGCGTCGAAGCTTTCTTT.

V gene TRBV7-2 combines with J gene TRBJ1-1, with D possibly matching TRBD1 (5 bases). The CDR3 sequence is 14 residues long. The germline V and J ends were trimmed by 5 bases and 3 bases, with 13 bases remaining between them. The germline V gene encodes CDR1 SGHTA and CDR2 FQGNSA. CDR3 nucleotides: TGTGCCAGCAGCCCCCGGGGGGTTTACACTGAAGCTTTCTTT. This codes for CASSPRGVYTEAFF.

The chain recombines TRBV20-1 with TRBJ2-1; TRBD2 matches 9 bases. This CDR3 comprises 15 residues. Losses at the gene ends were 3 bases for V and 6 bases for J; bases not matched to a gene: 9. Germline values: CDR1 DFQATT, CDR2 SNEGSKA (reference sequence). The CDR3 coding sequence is TGCAGTGCTAGTCCTGGCGGGAGGGGATCCAATGAGCAGTTCTTC. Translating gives CSASPGGRGSNEQFF.

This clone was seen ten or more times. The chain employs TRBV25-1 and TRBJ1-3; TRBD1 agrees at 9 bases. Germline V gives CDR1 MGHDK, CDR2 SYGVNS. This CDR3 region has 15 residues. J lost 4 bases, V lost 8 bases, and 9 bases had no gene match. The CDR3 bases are TGTGCCAGCGGACAGGGGTCCCCCTCGGGAAACACCATATATTTT. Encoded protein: CASGQGSPSGNTIYF. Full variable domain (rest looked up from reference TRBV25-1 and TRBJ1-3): EADIYQTPRYLVIGTGKKITLECSQTMGHDKMYWYQQDPGMELHLIHYSYGVNSTEKGDLSSESTVSRIRTEHFPLTLESARPSHTSQYLCASGQGSPSGNTIYFGEGSWLTVV.

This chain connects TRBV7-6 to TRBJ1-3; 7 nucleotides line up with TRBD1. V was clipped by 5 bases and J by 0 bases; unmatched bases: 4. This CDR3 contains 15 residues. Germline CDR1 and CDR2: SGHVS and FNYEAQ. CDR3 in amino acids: CASSTDRVSGNTIYF. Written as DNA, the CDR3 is TGTGCCAGCAGCACTGACAGGGTCTCTGGAAACACCATATATTTT.

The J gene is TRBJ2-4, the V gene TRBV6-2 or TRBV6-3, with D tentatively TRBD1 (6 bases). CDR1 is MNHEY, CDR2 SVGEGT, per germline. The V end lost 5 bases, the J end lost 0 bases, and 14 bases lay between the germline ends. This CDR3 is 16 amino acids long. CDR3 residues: CASSDRSRQAKNIQYF. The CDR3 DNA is TGTGCCAGCAGTGACAGGTCTCGTCAAGCCAAAAACATTCAGTACTTC.

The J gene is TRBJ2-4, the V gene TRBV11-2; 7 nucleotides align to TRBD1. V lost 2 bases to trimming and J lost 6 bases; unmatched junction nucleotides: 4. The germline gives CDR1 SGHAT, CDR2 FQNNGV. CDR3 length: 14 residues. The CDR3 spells CASSLWAGGNIQYF. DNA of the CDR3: TGTGCCAGCAGCTTATGGGCAGGGGGAAACATTCAGTACTTC.

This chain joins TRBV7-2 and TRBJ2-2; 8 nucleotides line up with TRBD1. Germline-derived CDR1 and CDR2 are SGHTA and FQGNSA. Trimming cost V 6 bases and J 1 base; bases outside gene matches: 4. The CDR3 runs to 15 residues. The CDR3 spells CASRTGTGNTGELFF. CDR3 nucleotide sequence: TGTGCCAGCAGAACCGGGACAGGGAACACCGGGGAGCTGTTTTTT.

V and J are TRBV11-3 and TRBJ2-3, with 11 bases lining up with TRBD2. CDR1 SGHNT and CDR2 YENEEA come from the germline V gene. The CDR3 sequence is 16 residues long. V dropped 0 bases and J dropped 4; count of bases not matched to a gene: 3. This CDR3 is CASSLDSGLAADTQYF. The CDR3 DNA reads TGTGCCAGCAGCTTAGATTCGGGACTAGCGGCAGATACGCAGTATTTT.

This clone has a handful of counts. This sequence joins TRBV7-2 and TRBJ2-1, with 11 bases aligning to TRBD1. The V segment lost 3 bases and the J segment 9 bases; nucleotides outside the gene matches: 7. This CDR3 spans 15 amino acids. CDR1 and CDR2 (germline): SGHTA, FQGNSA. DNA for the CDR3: TGTGCCAGCAGCTTCCGGACAGGGGGCGTGGTTGAGCAGTTCTTC. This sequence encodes CASSFRTGGVVEQFF.

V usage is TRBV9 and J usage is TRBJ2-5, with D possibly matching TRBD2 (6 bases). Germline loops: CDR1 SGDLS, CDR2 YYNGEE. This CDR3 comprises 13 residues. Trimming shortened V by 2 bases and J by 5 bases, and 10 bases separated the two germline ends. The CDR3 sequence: CASSVQEGETQYF. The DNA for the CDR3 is TGTGCCAGCAGCGTGCAGGAGGGGGAGACCCAGTACTTC.

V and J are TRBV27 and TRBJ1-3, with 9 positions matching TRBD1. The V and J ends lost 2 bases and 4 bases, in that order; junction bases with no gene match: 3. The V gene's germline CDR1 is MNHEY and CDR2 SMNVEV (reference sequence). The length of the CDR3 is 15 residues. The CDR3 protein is CASSLGTGTGNTIYF. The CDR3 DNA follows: TGTGCCAGCAGTTTAGGGACAGGGACGGGAAACACCATATATTTT.

The CDR3 sequence: CASSLAGGWNEQFF. The CDR3, as DNA: TGTGCCAGCAGCTTAGCGGGAGGTTGGAATGAGCAGTTCTTC. The genes are TRBV6-5 and TRBJ2-1, with TRBD2 matching 10 bases. J lost 7 bases, V lost 6 bases, and 6 bases had no gene match. The CDR3 sequence is 14 residues long. Germline V lookup: CDR1 MNHEY, CDR2 SVGAGI.

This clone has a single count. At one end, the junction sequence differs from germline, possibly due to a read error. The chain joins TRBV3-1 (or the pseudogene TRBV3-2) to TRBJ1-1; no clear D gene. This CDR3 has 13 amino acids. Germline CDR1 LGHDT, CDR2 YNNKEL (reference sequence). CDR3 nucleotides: TGTGCCAGCAGAGATTGGACTGACACAGAAGCTTTCTTT. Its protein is CASRDWTDTEAFF.

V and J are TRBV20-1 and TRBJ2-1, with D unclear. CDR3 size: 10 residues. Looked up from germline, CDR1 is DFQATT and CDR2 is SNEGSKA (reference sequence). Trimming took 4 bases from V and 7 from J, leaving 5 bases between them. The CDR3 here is CSANWNEQFF. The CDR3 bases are TGCAGTGCTAACTGGAATGAGCAGTTCTTC.

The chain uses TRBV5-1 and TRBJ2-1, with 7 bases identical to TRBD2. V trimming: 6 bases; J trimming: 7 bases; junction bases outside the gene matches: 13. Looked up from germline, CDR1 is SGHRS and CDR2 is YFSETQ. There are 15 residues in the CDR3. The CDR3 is CASTVLGTKGNEQFF. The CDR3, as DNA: TGCGCCAGCACAGTTTTAGGGACTAAGGGGAATGAGCAGTTCTTC.

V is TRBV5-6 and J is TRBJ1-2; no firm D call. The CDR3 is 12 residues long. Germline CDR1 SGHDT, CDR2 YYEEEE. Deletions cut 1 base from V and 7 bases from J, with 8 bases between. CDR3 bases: TGTGCCAGCAGCTTGTATCGGTCTGGCTACACCTTC. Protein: CASSLYRSGYTF.